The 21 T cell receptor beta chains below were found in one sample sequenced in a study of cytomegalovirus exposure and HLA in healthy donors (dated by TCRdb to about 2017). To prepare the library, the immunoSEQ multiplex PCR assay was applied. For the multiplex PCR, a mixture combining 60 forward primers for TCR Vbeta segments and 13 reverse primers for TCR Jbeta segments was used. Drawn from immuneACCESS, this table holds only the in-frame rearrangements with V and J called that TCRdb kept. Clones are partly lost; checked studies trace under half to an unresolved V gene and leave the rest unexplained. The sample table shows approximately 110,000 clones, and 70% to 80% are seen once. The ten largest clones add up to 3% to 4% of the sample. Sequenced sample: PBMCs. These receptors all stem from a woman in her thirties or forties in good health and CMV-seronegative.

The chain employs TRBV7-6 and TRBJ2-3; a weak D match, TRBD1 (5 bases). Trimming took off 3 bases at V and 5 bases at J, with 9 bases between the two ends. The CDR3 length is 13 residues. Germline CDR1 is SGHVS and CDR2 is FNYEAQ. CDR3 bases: TGTGCCAGCAGCTTCCTGACAGTAGATACGCAGTATTTT. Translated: CASSFLTVDTQYF.

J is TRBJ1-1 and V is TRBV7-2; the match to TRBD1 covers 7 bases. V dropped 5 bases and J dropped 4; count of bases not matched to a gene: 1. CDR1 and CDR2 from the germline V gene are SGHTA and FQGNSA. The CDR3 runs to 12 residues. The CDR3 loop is CASSPGGTEAFF. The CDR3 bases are TGTGCCAGCAGCCCAGGGGGCACTGAAGCTTTCTTT.

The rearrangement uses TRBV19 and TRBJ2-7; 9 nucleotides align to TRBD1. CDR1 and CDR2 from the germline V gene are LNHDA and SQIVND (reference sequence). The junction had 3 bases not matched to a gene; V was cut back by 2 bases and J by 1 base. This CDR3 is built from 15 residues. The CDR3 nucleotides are TGTGCCAGTAGTATAAGGGACAGGGCATCCTACGAGCAGTACTTC. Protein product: CASSIRDRASYEQYF.

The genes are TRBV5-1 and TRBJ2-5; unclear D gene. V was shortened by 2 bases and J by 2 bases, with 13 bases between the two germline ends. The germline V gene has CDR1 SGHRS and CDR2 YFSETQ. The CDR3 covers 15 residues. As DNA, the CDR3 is TGCGCCAGCAGCTTACGAGGTCTCTTTCAAGAGACCCAGTACTTC. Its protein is CASSLRGLFQETQYF.

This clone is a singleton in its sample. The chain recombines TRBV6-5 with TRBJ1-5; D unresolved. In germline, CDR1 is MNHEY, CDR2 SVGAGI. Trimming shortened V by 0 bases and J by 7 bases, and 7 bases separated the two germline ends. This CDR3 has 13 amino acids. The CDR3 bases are TGTGCCAGCAGTTACTCGAGGAAGCAGCCCCAGCATTTT. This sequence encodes CASSYSRKQPQHF.

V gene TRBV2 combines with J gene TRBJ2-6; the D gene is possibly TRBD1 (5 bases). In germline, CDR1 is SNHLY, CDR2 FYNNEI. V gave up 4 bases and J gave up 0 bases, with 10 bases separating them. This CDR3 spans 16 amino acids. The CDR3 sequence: CASSGTRNSGANVLTF. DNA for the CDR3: TGTGCCAGCAGTGGGACAAGGAACTCTGGGGCCAACGTCCTGACTTTC.

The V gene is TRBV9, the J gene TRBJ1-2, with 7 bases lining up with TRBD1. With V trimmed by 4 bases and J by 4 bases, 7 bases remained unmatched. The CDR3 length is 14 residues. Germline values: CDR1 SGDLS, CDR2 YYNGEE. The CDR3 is CASSQGEVGYGYTF. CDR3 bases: TGTGCCAGCAGCCAGGGGGAGGTTGGCTATGGCTACACCTTC.

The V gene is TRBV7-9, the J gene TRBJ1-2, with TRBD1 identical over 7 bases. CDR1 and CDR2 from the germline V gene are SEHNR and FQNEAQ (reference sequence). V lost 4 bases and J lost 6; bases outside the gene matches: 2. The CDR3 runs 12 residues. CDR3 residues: CASSSTGNGYTF. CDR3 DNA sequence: TGTGCCAGCAGCTCGACAGGGAATGGCTACACCTTC.

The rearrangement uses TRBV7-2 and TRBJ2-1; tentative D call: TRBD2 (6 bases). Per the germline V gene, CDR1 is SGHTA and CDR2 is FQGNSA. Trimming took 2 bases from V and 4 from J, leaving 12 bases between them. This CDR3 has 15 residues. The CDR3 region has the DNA TGTGCCAGCAGCTTACTGGGACTCGGATACAATGAGCAGTTCTTC. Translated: CASSLLGLGYNEQFF.

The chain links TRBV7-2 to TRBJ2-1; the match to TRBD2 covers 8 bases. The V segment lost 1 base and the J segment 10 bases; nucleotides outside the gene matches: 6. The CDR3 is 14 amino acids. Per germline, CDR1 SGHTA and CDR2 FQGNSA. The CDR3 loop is CASSLVGTSDEQFF. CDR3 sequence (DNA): TGTGCCAGCAGCTTAGTCGGGACTAGTGACGAGCAGTTCTTC.

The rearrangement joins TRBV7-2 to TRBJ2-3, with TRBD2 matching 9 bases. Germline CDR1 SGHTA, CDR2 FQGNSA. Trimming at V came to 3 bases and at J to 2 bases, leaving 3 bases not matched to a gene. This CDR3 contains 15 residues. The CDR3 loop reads CASSFGGRATDTQYF. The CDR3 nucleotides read TGTGCCAGCAGCTTCGGCGGGAGGGCCACAGATACGCAGTATTTT.

The chain's CDR3 is CASSVATRAADTGELFF. CDR3 in DNA: TGTGCCAGCAGCGTAGCTACGCGGGCGGCCGACACCGGGGAGCTGTTTTTT. The chain uses TRBV9 and TRBJ2-2; TRBD2 is a possible D gene (5 bases). The CDR3 totals 17 residues. Trimming removed 0 bases from V and 3 bases from J, with 15 bases in between. CDR1 and CDR2 (germline): SGDLS, YYNGEE.

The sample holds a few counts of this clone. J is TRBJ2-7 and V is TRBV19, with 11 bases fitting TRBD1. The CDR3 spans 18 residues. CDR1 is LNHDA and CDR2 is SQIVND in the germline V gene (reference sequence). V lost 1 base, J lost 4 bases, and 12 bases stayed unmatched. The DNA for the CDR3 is TGTGCCAGTAGTATAGGGCAAGGAGGACAGGGGGCTTCGTACGAGCAGTACTTC. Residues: CASSIGQGGQGASYEQYF.

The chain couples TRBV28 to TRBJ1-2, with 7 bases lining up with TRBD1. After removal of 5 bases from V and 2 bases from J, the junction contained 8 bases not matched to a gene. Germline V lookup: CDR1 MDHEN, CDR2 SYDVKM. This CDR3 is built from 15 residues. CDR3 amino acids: CASSPSGQHNYGYTF. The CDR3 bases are TGTGCCAGCAGTCCCTCGGGACAGCACAACTATGGCTACACCTTC.

The CDR3 here is CASAGLDPPHEQFF. CDR3 coding DNA: TGTGCCAGCGCAGGACTAGACCCCCCCCATGAGCAGTTCTTC. This rearrangement joins TRBV6-1 to TRBJ2-1; 7 nucleotides agree with TRBD2. The CDR3 runs 14 residues. Germline V CDR1 and CDR2: MNHNS, SASEGT. After removal of 8 bases from V and 8 bases from J, the junction contained 12 bases not matched to a gene.

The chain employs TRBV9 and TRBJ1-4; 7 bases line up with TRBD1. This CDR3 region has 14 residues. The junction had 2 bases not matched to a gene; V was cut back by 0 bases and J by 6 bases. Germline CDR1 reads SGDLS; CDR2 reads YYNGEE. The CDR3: CASSVDTGDEKLFF. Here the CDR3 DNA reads TGTGCCAGCAGCGTAGACACAGGGGATGAAAAACTGTTTTTT.

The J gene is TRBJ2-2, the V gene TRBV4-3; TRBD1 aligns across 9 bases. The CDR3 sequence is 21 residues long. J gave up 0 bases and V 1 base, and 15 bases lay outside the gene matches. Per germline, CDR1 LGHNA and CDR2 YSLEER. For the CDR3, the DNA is TGCGCCAGCAGCCAAGGTAGGAGGACAGGGGCCCTCGGCGCGAACACCGGGGAGCTGTTTTTT. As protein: CASSQGRRTGALGANTGELFF.

The CDR3 here is CASSFQTGGDSTEAFF. The CDR3, as DNA: TGTGCCAGCAGCTTCCAAACAGGGGGCGATTCAACTGAAGCTTTCTTT. The rearrangement joins TRBV4-2 to TRBJ1-1; 9 nucleotides agree with TRBD1. Germline CDR1 and CDR2: LGHNA and YNFKEQ. This CDR3 contains 16 residues. J gave up 5 bases and V 5 bases, and 12 bases lay outside the gene matches.

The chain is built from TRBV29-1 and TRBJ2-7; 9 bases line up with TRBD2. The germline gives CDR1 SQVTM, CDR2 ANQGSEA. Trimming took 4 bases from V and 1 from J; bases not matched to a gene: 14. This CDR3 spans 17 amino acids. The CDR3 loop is CSVAGRLAGLPSYEQYF. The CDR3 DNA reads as TGCAGCGTTGCAGGCCGGCTAGCGGGATTACCTTCCTACGAGCAGTACTTC.

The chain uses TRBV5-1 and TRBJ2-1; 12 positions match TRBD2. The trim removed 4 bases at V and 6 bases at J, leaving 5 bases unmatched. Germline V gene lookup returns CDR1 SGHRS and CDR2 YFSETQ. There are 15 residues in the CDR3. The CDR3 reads CASSQTSGSLNEQFF. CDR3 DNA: TGCGCCAGCAGCCAGACTAGCGGGAGCCTCAATGAGCAGTTCTTC.

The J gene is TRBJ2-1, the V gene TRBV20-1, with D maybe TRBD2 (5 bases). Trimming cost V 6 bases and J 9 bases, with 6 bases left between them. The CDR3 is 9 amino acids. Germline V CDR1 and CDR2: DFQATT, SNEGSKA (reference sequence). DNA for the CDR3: TGCAGTGCGGGGAGTGAGCAGTTCTTC. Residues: CSAGSEQFF.